Below, one T cell receptor (beta chain) is given with its context. Study processing details: Nucleated cell counts were estimated from reference gene primer amplification. Clones were sequenced by immunoSEQ multiplex PCR, and TCRdb holds only the in-frame ones, with some missing. That table supplies the V and J calls and clone size; D and trimming were determined from the DNA. The sample has roughly 340,000 clones, roughly 90% seen once. The data derive from a study of blood T cell repertoires in COVID-19. Whole-study context: The cDNA or gDNA used as material had been derived from T cells, B-cell-depleted T cells, or PBMCs.

From germline, CDR1 is SGDLS and CDR2 YYNGEE. The CDR3 sequence is 15 residues long. V trimming: 3 bases; J trimming: 7 bases; junction bases outside the gene matches: 6. The V and J genes are TRBV9 and TRBJ2-2, with TRBD2 identical over 10 bases. This receptor was taken from a woman aged 25-40 years with COVID-19, enrolled during active disease. Specimen: peripheral blood. CDR3 bases: TGTGCCAGCAGCGCAGCGGGAGGGCATCTCGGGGAGCTGTTTTTT. This codes for CASSAAGGHLGELFF.